This TCR beta chain was retrieved from a study of vaccination and CD4 T cells after COVID-19. Overall study context: Post-vaccine specimens were obtained a median roughly 70 days after dose two (range 14 to 241). Overlapping peptides covering the spike proteins of SARS-CoV-2, HCoV-NL63, HCoV-OC43 and HCoV-229E were added to stimulate cells.

Germline trimming cut 6 bases from V and 0 bases from J; bases unmatched to any gene: 4. CDR1 is LNHDA, CDR2 SQIVND, per germline (reference sequence). The length of the CDR3 is 16 residues. As for treatment: approximately 11-day PBMC culture with coronavirus spike peptide pools or control peptides (ViraFEST assay). Scientists ran DNA taken from cultured CD4+ T cells through the Oncomine TCR Beta short-read assay for sequencing. TCRdb redid the calling of the PCR reads with MiXCR, one entry per CDR3 protein. This sample has approximately 20,000 distinct CDR3 sequences; approximately 70% occur once, and the top ten carry 4.5% to 7%. A few counts support this clonotype. Its antigen is undetermined.

The V call is TRBV19, the J call TRBJ1-5; the match to TRBD1 covers 11 bases. Sequencing was carried out using CD4+ T cells from blood, cultured in vitro. The clonotype was recovered from a human donor who had recovered from COVID-19. As DNA, the CDR3 is TGTGCCAGTAGGGAGGACAGGGGGCATAGCAATCAGCCCCAGCATTTT. Translated, it gives CASREDRGHSNQPQHF.